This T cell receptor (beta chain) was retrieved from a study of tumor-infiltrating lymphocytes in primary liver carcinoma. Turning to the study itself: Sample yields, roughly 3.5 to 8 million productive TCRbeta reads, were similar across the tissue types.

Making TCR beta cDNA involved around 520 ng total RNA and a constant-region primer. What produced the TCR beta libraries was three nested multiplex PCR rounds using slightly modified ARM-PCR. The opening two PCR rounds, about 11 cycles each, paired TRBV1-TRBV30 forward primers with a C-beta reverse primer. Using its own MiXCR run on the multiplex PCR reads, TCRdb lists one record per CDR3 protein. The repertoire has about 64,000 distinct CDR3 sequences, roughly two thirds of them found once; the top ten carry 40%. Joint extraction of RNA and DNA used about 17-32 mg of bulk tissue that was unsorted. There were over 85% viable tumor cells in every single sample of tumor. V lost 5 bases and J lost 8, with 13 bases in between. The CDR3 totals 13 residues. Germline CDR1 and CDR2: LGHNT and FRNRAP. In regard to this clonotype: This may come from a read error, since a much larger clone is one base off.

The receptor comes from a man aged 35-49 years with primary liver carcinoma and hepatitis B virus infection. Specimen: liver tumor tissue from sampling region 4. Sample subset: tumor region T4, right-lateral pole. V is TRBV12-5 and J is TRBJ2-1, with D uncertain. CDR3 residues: CASGPRYSDEQFF. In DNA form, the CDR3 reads TGTGCTAGTGGTCCCCGTTACTCCGATGAGCAGTTCTTC.